This T cell receptor (beta chain) emerged from a study of T-cell memory formation after mild COVID-19. In the study overall: The two donors had largely donor-specific TCR clusters.

This clonotype was seen more than once but under ten times. The antigen is undetermined. TCRdb processed the 5' RACE reads anew with MiXCR; each CDR3 protein has one entry. Of about 350,000 distinct CDR3 sequences in the sample, roughly 19% are singletons; the top ten hold roughly a fifth. Trimming pared 4 bases from V and 1 base from J, leaving 15 bases between. Germline assignment: CDR1 SGHVS and CDR2 FQNEAQ. The CDR3 totals 16 residues. Overall study findings and caveats: The study found contracting CD4+ clones mainly in CM and EM and contracting CD8+ clones in EMRA. Cross-reactive memory appears to have joined, as suggested by some responding clones showing up in pre-infection memory. Day 15 to 85 contracting clones showed balanced CD4/CD8; day 15 to 37 expanders favored CD4+.

The rearrangement links TRBV7-8 to TRBJ2-3; D is perhaps TRBD1 or TRBD2 (5 bases each). Sequencing used PBMCs or a T cell subset sorted from them (not recorded which). This TCR came from a man aged 18-30 years who had mild COVID-19 (a few samples of this study predate the infection). Cell type and time point are not known. The DNA of the CDR3 is TGTGCCAGCAGCTCCCTGGTGGGGCGGGGCACAGATACGCAGTATTTT. It yields the protein CASSSLVGRGTDTQYF.